These T cell receptor beta chains were read from a single sample in a study of T-cell reconstitution after alpha-beta-depleted transplantation in children. From the PCR reads, TCRdb called clonotypes with MiXCR, one entry per CDR3 protein. The profile covers roughly 500,000 distinct CDR3 sequences, with 10% appearing a single time and about 2% taken by the ten largest. Sequences were derived from PBMCs, sampled before TCRalphabeta/CD19-depleted stem cell transplant. All receptors come from a child younger than 10 with inherited bone marrow failure, due to receive a stem cell transplant. The CDR3 runs from the conserved cysteine through the conserved F or W. D genes are given only for firm matches. Not all rows give a size; the values are once, few, many and, for expanded clones, a class.

size	D	J	V	DNA	CDR3
many	-	TRBJ2-3	TRBV29-1	TGCAGCGTTCTCGGGGCCACAGATACGCAGTATTTT	CSVLGATDTQYF
-	TRBD2	TRBJ2-7	TRBV6-6	TGTGCCAGCAACTTATTTAGCGGGGGGTCCTACGAGCAGTACTTC	CASNLFSGGSYEQYF
few	TRBD1	TRBJ1-2	TRBV30	TGTGCCCATAACAGGGGGCGCATTTATGGCTACACCTTC	CAHNRGRIYGYTF
many	-	TRBJ1-1	TRBV6-5	TGTGCCAGCAGTTACTACAAGGGGGGGCGGACTGAAGCTTTCTTT	CASSYYKGGRTEAFF
many	-	TRBJ2-1	TRBV20-1	TGCAGTGCTAGAGACCCTAGAGGGATCACCTACAATGAGCAGTTCTTC	CSARDPRGITYNEQFF
many	-	TRBJ2-1	TRBV28	TGTGCCAGCAGTTTATCTTATGGCGGGCTTTACAATGAGCAGTTCTTC	CASSLSYGGLYNEQFF
few	-	TRBJ2-5	TRBV12-3/TRBV12-4	TGTGCCAGCAGTTTGGGCGGAAGGTACCAAGAGACCCAGTACTTC	CASSLGGRYQETQYF
many	-	TRBJ2-5	TRBV7-2	TGTGCCAGCAGCGCTGCCCTAGAGACCCAGTACTTC	CASSAALETQYF
many	-	TRBJ2-7	TRBV30	TGTGCCTGGAGTGCGGCCTACGAGCAGTACTTC	CAWSAAYEQYF
many	-	TRBJ2-2	TRBV20-1	TGCAGTGCTAGCCTACAGCTCCTAGCGTCCCCTGATCGAAACACCGGGGAGCTGTTTTTT	CSASLQLLASPDRNTGELFF
many	-	TRBJ2-1	TRBV3-1	TGTGCCAGCAGCCGGACCAGGGCCACCTACAATGAGCAGTTCTTC	CASSRTRATYNEQFF
many	TRBD1	TRBJ1-1	TRBV7-9	TGTGCCAGCAGCTTAGGACAGGGCGAAGACACTGAAGCTTTCTTT	CASSLGQGEDTEAFF
many	-	TRBJ2-3	TRBV29-1	TGCAGCGTTTGGGGGAAGGCCACAGATACGCAGTATTTT	CSVWGKATDTQYF
many	TRBD1	TRBJ2-7	TRBV12-3/TRBV12-4	TGTGCCAGCAGTTTCGGCAGGGGGCTTTATGAGCAGTACTTC	CASSFGRGLYEQYF
-	-	TRBJ2-7	TRBV6-1	TGTGCCAGCAGTGTCTCCCCAGGGGTATCCTCCTACGAGCAGTACTTC	CASSVSPGVSSYEQYF
many	-	TRBJ2-5	TRBV5-6	TGTGCCAGCACGTCTTGGGGGGAGGTGTCCCTGGAGACCCAGTACTTC	CASTSWGEVSLETQYF
many	-	TRBJ2-2	TRBV5-1	TGCGCCAGCAGCTTGGTTAGACCGAACACCGGGGAGCTGTTTTTT	CASSLVRPNTGELFF
many	TRBD2	TRBJ2-7	TRBV29-1	TGCAGCGTCGGACTAGGGGCCTACGAGCAGTACTTC	CSVGLGAYEQYF
few	-	TRBJ2-1	TRBV7-2	TGTGCCAGCAGCTTAGCCTACGGCTACAATGAGCAGTTCTTC	CASSLAYGYNEQFF
-	TRBD2	TRBJ2-5	TRBV2	TGTGCCAGCAGTCAACTAGCGGGAGGGCCGGGTGAGACCCAGTACTTC	CASSQLAGGPGETQYF
few	TRBD2	TRBJ2-5	TRBV29-1	TGCAGCATACAGCGGGAGTGGTCAGAGACCCAGTACTTC	CSIQREWSETQYF
many	-	TRBJ2-3	TRBV20-1	TGCAGTGCTCATCAGGATAGCACAGATACGCAGTATTTT	CSAHQDSTDTQYF
few	-	TRBJ1-1	TRBV5-4	TGTGCCAGCAGCTTGTCAGGGGCCTACGGCACTGAAGCTTTCTTT	CASSLSGAYGTEAFF
-	-	TRBJ2-7	TRBV5-1	TGCGCCAGCAGGACCGATCCAGGGTCCTACGAGCAGTACTTC	CASRTDPGSYEQYF
many	TRBD1	TRBJ1-1	TRBV27	TGTGCCAGCACAAAGACAGGGGGAAACGCTGAAGCTTTCTTT	CASTKTGGNAEAFF
many	TRBD2	TRBJ2-7	TRBV20-1	TGCAGTGGGTCTAGCGGGTACAGCTACGAGCAGTACTTC	CSGSSGYSYEQYF